This entry describes one T cell receptor (beta chain). Antigen unknown. Using RNA transcripts as the source, TCR beta CDR3 regions were amplified. The HTBI set primed first-round TCR CDR3 RT-PCR. TCRdb re-analysed the multiplex PCR reads in MiXCR, keeping a single row per CDR3 protein. The profile shows about 380,000 distinct CDR3 sequences, approximately 13% of them singletons. Germline V gives CDR1 SGDLS, CDR2 YYNGEE. The V end lost 4 bases, the J end lost 4 bases, and 10 bases lay between the germline ends. The CDR3 is made up of 13 amino acids. This entry is derived from a study of T cells in Graves' hyperthyroidism and ophthalmopathy. Study-level information: Peripheral blood specimens were obtained at initial diagnosis, prior to any treatment.

The patients, who ranged from 18 to 65 in age, presented with newly diagnosed hyperthyroidism lasting under 2 months. At first hyperthyroidism diagnosis, before any ophthalmopathy symptoms, the blood sample was collected. Study findings and constraints: Ophthalmopathy prediction by the model preceded onset by a median about 6 months.

What was sequenced was blood. The J gene is TRBJ2-3, the V gene TRBV9; D ambiguous. The source of this sequence is a man aged 25-45 years with Graves' hyperthyroidism that later progressed to Graves' ophthalmopathy. The CDR3 nucleotides read TGTGCCAGCAGCCCAGCAGCAGCAGATACGCAGTATTTT. It yields the protein CASSPAAADTQYF.